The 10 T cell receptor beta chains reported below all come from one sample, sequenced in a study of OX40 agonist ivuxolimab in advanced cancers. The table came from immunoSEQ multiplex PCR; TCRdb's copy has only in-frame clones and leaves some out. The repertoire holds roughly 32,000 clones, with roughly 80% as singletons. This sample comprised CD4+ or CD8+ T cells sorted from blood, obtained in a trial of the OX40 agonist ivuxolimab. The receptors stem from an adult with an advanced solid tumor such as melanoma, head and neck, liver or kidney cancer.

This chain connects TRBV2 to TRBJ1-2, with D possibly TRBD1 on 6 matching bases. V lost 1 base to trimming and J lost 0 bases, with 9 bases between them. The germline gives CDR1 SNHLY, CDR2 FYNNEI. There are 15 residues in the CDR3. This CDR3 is CASSEEDRPNYGYTF. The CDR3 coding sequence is TGTGCCAGCAGTGAAGAGGACAGACCTAACTATGGCTACACCTTC.

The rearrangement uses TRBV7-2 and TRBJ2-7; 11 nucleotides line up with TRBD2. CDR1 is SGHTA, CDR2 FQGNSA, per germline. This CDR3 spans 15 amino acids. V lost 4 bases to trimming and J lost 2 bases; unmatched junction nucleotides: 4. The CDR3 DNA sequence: TGTGCCAGCAGCTACCTAGCGGGAGGCCCCTACGAGCAGTACTTC. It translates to CASSYLAGGPYEQYF.

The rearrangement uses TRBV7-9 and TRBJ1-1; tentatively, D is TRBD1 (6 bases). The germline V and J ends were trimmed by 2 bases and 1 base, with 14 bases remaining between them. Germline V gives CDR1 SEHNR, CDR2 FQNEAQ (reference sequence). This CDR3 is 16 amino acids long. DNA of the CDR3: TGTGCCAGCAGCTTACGCGGTCTACAGGGGAACACTGAAGCTTTCTTT. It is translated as CASSLRGLQGNTEAFF.

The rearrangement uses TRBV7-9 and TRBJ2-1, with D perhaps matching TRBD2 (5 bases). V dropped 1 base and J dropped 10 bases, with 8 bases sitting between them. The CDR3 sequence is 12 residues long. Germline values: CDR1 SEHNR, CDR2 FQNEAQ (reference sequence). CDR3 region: CASSLGGWEQFF. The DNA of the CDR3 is TGTGCCAGCAGCTTAGGCGGGTGGGAGCAGTTCTTC.

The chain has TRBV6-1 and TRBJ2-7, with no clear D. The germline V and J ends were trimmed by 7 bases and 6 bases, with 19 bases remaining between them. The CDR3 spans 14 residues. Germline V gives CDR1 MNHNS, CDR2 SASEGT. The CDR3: CASISTWPAGEQYF. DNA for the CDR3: TGTGCCAGCATCTCCACTTGGCCGGCAGGCGAGCAGTACTTC.

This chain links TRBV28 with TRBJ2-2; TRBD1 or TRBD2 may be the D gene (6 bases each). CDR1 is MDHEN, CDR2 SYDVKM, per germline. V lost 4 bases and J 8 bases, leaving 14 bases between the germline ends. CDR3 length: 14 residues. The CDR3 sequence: CASSYRGPLGELFF. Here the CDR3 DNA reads TGTGCCAGCAGTTATCGGGGGCCATTGGGGGAGCTGTTTTTT.

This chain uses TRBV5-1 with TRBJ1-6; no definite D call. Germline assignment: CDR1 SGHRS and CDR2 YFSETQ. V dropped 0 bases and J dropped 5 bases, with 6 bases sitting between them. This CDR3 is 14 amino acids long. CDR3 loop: CASSLGDNNSPLHF. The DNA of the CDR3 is TGCGCCAGCAGCTTGGGCGATAATAATTCACCCCTCCACTTT.

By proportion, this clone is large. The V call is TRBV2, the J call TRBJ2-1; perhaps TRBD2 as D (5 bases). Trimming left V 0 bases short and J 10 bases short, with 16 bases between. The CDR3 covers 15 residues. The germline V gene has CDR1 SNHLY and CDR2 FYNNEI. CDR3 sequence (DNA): TGTGCCAGCAGTGAAGCGGTTAGCAGGAGAGGGGAGCAGTTCTTC. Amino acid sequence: CASSEAVSRRGEQFF.

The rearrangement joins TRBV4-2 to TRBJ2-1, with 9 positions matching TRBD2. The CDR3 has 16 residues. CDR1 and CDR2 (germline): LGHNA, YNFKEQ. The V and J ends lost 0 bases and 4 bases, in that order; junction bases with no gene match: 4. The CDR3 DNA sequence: TGTGCCAGCAGCCAAGATCTAGCGGGAACATACAATGAGCAGTTCTTC. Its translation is CASSQDLAGTYNEQFF.

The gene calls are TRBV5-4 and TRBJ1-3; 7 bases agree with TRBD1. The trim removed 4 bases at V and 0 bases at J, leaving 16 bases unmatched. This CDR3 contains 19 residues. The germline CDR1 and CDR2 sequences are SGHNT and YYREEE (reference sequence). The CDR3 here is CASSPRHVGGQNSGNTIYF. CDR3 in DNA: TGTGCCAGCAGCCCACGACATGTTGGGGGACAGAACTCTGGAAACACCATATATTTT.